This T cell receptor beta chain emerged from a study of T cells in Graves' hyperthyroidism and ophthalmopathy. Findings and limits, study-wide: By a 13 V-J model, ophthalmopathy was set apart from stable hyperthyroidism. Most expanded thyroid clonotypes above 0.001 also appeared in blood. Ophthalmopathy prediction by the model preceded onset by a median about 6.3 months.

V was shortened by 0 bases and J by 10 bases, with 9 bases between the two germline ends. The CDR3 is 13 residues long. Germline CDR1 is LNHNV and CDR2 is YYDKDF (reference sequence). Diagnoses were established using clinical symptoms, serum thyroxine and TRAb, thyroid ultrasound and orbital computed tomography. Amplification of TCR beta CDR3 regions was performed using RNA transcripts as template. HTBI primers were employed in a first-round RT-PCR of the TCR CDR3. TCRdb processed the multiplex PCR reads anew with MiXCR; each CDR3 protein has one entry. The repertoire holds 550,000 to 700,000 distinct CDR3 sequences, with more than 45% as singletons. As regards this clonotype: No antigen is known for it.

This chain uses TRBV15 with TRBJ1-4; no clear D. What was sequenced was peripheral blood or thyroid tissue (not recorded which). The sequence was collected from an adult woman with Graves' disease, either hyperthyroidism or ophthalmopathy (not recorded which). CDR3 sequence (DNA): TGTGCCACCAGCAGAGATCTGCGAGGAAAACTGTTTTTT. This encodes CATSRDLRGKLFF.